Detailed here is one TCR beta chain. What it binds is unknown. The CDR3 has 11 amino acids. The ends were cut back, 0 bases at V and 8 bases at J, with 4 bases in the middle. The germline V gene encodes CDR1 MRHNA and CDR2 SNTAGT. Only in-frame clones appear in the TCRdb table, and some are missing; sequencing was by immunoSEQ multiplex PCR. The table includes 75,000 to 95,000 clones, around nine tenths detected once. This sample was included in a study of identifying expanded T cells in peripheral blood. Study-wide findings and caveats: Approximately 1.1 clones differed between technical replicates, versus about 17 and 20 over time.

During the collection period, no donor immune events like infections were recorded. This clonotype originated in a person aged 18 to 75 in good health. The sequencing input was blood. The V and J genes are TRBV6-4 and TRBJ1-2, with unresolved D. In DNA form, the CDR3 reads TGTGCCAGCAGTGACTCGTACGGCTACACCTTC. It specifies CASSDSYGYTF.